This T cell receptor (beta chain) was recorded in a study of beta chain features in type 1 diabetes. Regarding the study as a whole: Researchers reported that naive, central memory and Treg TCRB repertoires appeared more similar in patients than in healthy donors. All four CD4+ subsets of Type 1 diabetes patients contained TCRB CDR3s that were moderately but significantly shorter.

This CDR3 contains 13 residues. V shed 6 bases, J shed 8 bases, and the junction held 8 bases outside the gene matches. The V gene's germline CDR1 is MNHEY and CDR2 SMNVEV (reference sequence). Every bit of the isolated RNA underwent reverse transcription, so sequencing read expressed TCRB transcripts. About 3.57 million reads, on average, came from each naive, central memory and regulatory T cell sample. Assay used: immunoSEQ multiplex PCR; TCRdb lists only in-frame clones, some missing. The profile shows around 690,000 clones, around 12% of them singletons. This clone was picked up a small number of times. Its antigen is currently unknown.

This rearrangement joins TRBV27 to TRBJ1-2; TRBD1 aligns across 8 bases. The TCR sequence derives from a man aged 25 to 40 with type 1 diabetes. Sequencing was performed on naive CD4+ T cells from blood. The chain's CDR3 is CASSHGQGRGYTF. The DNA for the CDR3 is TGTGCCAGCAGCCACGGACAGGGACGGGGCTACACCTTC.